The clone carrying this T cell receptor beta chain appeared a few times. 13 Jbeta primers and 60 Vbeta primers were used for the PCR. Only in-frame clones appear in the TCRdb table, and some are missing; sequencing was by immunoSEQ multiplex PCR. In the table there are about 190,000 clones, roughly 80% of which are singletons. V was trimmed by 3 bases and J by 5 bases, leaving 14 bases between them. The CDR3 length is 15 residues. Germline lookup yields CDR1 MNHEY and CDR2 SMNVEV (reference sequence). The data were taken from a study of cytomegalovirus exposure and HLA in healthy donors. The specimen was PBMCs. This chain connects TRBV27 to TRBJ2-1; D may be TRBD2 (6 bases). The sequence came from a woman aged 18-29 years in good health and CMV-seronegative. CDR3 residues: CASSFSRIADNEQFF. DNA of the CDR3: TGTGCCAGCAGTTTTTCTAGAATAGCGGACAATGAGCAGTTCTTC.